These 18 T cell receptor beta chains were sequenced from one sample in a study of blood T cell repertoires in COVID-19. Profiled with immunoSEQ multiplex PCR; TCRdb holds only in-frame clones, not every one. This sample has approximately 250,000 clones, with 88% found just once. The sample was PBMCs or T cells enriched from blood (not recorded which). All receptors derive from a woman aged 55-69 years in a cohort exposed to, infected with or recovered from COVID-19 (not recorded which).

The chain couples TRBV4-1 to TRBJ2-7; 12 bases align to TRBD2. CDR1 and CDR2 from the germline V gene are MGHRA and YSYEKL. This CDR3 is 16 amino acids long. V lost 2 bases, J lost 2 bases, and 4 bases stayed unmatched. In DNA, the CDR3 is TGCGCCAGCAGCCAACCTGGACTAGCGGGAACCTACGAGCAGTACTTC. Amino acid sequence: CASSQPGLAGTYEQYF.

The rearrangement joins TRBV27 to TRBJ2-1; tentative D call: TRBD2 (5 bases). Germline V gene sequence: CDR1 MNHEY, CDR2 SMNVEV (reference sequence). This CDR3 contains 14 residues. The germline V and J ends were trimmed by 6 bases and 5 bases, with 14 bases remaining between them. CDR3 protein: CASRTRRVDNEQFF. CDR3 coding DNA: TGTGCCAGCAGAACTAGAAGAGTCGACAATGAGCAGTTCTTC.

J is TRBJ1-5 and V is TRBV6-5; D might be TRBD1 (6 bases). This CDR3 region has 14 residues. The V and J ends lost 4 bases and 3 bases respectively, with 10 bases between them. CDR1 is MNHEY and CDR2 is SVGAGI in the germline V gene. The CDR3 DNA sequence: TGTGCCAGCAGTTCTTCAGGGGTCAATCAGCCCCAGCATTTT. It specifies CASSSSGVNQPQHF.

CDR3 DNA: TGTGCCAGCAGCAACGGACTAGCGGGAGGTGGAAACATTCAGTACTTC. The encoded protein is CASSNGLAGGGNIQYF. The chain employs TRBV9 and TRBJ2-4, with 14 positions matching TRBD2. Unmatched junction bases numbered 6, after V lost 4 bases and J lost 6 bases. Germline-derived CDR1 and CDR2 are SGDLS and YYNGEE. The CDR3 sequence is 16 residues long.

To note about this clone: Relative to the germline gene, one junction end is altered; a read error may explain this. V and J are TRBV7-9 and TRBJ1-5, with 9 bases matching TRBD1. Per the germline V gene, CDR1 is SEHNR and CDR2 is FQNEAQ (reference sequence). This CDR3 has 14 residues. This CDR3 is CASSLGQGTSQILF. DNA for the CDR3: TGTGCCAGCAGCTTGGGACAGGGAACTTCCCAGATTCTTTTT.

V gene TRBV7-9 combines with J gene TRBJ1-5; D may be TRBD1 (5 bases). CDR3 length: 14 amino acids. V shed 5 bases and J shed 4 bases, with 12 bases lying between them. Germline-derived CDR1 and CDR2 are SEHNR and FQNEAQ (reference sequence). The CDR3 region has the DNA TGTGCCAGCAGCCCCCAGGGCGAAAATCAGCCCCAGCATTTT. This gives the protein CASSPQGENQPQHF.

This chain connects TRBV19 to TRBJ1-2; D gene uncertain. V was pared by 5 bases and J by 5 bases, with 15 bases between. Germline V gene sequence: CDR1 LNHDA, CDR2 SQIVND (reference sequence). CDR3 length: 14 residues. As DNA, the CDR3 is TGTGCCAGTAGTGACCGGGCGGGTCAATATGGCTACACCTTC. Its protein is CASSDRAGQYGYTF. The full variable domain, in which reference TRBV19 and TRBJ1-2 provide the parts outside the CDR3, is DGGITQSPKYLFRKEGQNVTLSCEQNLNHDAMYWYRQDPGQGLRLIYYSQIVNDFQKGDIAEGYSVSREKKESFPLTVTSAQKNPTAFYLCASSDRAGQYGYTFGSGTRLTVV.

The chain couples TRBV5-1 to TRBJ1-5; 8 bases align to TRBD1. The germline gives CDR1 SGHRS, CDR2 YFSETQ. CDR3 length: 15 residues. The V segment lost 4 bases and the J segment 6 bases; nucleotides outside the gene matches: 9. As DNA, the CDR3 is TGCGCCAGCAGCGCGACAGGGGTGGTGGGTCAGCCCCAGCATTTT. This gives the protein CASSATGVVGQPQHF.

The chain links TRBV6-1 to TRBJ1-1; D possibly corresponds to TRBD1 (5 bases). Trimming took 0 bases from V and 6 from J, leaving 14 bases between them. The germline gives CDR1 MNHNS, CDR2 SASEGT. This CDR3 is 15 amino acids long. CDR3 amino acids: CASSEALWGEPEAFF. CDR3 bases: TGTGCCAGCAGTGAAGCGCTTTGGGGGGAGCCTGAAGCTTTCTTT.

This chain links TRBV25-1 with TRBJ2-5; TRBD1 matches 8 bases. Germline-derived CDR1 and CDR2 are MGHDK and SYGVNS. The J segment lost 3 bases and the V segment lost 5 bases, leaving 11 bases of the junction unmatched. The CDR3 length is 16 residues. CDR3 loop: CASSTPGGVGEETQYF. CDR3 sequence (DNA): TGTGCCAGCAGTACCCCAGGGGGCGTAGGGGAAGAGACCCAGTACTTC.

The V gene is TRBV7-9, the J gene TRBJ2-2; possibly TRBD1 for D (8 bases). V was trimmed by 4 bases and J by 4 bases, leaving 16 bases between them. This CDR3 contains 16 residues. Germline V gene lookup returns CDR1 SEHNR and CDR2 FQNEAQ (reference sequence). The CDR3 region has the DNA TGTGCCAGCAGCTCTAAGCGGGGACAGGTCACCGGGGAGCTGTTTTTT. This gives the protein CASSSKRGQVTGELFF.

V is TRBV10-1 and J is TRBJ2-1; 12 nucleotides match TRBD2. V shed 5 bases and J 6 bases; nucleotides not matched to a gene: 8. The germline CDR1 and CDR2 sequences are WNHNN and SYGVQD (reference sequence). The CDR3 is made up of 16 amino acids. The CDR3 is CASSRLAGVGGNEQFF. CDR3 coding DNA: TGCGCCAGCAGTCGACTAGCGGGAGTGGGGGGCAATGAGCAGTTCTTC.

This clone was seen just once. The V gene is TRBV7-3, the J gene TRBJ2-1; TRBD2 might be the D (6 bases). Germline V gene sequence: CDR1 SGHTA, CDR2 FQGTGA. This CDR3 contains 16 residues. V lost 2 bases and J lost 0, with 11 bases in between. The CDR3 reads CASSLRGKSSYNEQFF. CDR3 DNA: TGTGCCAGCAGCTTACGGGGGAAGAGCTCCTACAATGAGCAGTTCTTC. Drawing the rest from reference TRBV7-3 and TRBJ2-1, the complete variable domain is GAGVSQTPSNKVTEKGKYVELRCDPISGHTALYWYRQSLGQGPEFLIYFQGTGAADDSGLPNDRFFAVRPEGSVSTLKIQRTERGDSAVYLCASSLRGKSSYNEQFFGPGTRLTVL.

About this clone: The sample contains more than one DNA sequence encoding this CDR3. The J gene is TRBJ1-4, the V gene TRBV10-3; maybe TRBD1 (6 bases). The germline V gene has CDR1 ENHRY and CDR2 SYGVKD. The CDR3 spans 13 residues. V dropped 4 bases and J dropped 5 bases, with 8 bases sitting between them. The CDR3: CAISAGQNEKLFF. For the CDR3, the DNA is TGTGCCATCAGTGCTGGACAGAATGAAAAACTGTTTTTT.

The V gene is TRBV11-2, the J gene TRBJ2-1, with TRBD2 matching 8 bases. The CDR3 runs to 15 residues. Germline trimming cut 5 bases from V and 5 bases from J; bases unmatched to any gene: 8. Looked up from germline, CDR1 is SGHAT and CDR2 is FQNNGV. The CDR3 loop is CASSPRTSTNNEQFF. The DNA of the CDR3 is TGTGCCAGCAGCCCCCGGACTAGCACAAACAATGAGCAGTTCTTC.

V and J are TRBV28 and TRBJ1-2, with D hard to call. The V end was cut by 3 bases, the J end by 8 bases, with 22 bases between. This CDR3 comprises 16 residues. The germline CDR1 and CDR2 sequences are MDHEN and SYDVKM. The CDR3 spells CASSFAGRAGDLGYTF. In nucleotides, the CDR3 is TGTGCCAGCAGTTTCGCCGGCCGCGCGGGTGACCTGGGCTACACCTTC.

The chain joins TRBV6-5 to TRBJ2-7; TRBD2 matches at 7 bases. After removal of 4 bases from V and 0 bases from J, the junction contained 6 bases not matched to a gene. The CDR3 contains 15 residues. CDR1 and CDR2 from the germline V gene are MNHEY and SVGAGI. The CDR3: CASSLRRESSYEQYF. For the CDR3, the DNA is TGTGCCAGCAGTTTGAGGCGGGAGAGCTCCTACGAGCAGTACTTC.

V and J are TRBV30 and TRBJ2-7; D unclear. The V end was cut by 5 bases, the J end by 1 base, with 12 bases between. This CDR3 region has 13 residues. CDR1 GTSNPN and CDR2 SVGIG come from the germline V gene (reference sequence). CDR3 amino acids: CAWSPDKSYEQYF. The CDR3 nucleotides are TGTGCCTGGTCCCCAGACAAATCCTACGAGCAGTACTTC.